The source of this TCR beta chain is a study of blood T cell repertoires in COVID-19. Germline-derived CDR1 and CDR2 are MDHEN and SYDVKM. Germline trimming cut 7 bases from V and 1 base from J; bases unmatched to any gene: 16. This CDR3 has 17 residues. The data were produced by immunoSEQ multiplex PCR, yet TCRdb's version contains in-frame clones alone and is incomplete. This table has 150,000 or so clones, roughly 83% appearing once. The source is a man between 65 and 85 years old who had been exposed to COVID-19. Material: PBMCs or T cells enriched from blood (not recorded which). The chain combines TRBV28 with TRBJ2-7, with 7 bases fitting TRBD2. CDR3 nucleotides: TGTGCCAGCAATCCAACTAGGGCTAGCGGCGAATCCTACGAGCAGTACTTC. Translated, it gives CASNPTRASGESYEQYF.